These T cell receptor beta chains were read from a single sample in a study of T cell changes during pregnancy in multiple sclerosis. Clones were read by immunoSEQ multiplex PCR, and TCRdb kept only the in-frame ones, dropping some. The table records 48,000 or so clones, 88% of them present only once. This specimen consisted of CD4+ T cells from peripheral blood mononuclear cells, obtained in the second trimester of pregnancy. The receptors stem from a female donor with multiple sclerosis, enrolled in a pregnancy study. Each CDR3 is given with its conserved first and last residue. A D gene is named only where the DNA matches it firmly. Clone size appears in some rows only: once, few, many, or a class for an expanded clone.

clone size	D gene	V gene	J gene	CDR3 protein	CDR3 DNA
-	-	TRBV30	TRBJ2-3	CAWTQAGAVDTQYF	TGTGCCTGGACTCAGGCGGGGGCAGTTGATACGCAGTATTTT
-	-	TRBV19	TRBJ2-3	CASSLTQGHTDTQYF	TGTGCCAGTAGTTTAACCCAGGGACACACAGATACGCAGTATTTT
few	-	TRBV30	TRBJ1-2	CAWSGQAGGYTF	TGTGCCTGGAGTGGCCAGGCGGGGGGCTACACCTTC
-	-	TRBV18	TRBJ2-2	CASSPKGEELFF	TGTGCCAGCTCACCGAAGGGGGAGGAGCTGTTTTTT
-	TRBD2	TRBV5-1	TRBJ2-1	CASSWGTSGSLDEQFF	TGCGCCAGCAGTTGGGGGACTAGCGGGAGTTTGGATGAGCAGTTCTTC
-	TRBD2	TRBV18	TRBJ2-1	CASSPRTSVNNEQFF	TGTGCCAGCTCACCACGAACTAGCGTGAACAATGAGCAGTTCTTC
-	-	TRBV5-5	TRBJ2-4	CASSLGQASEYF	TGTGCCAGCAGCTTGGGGCAGGCTTCCGAGTACTTC
-	-	TRBV6-6	TRBJ1-1	CASSYSGGDMNTEAFF	TGTGCCAGCAGTTACTCCGGGGGAGACATGAACACTGAAGCTTTCTTT
-	-	TRBV5-6	TRBJ1-2	CASSLVSANYGYTF	TGTGCCAGCAGCTTGGTGTCAGCTAACTATGGCTACACCTTC
-	-	TRBV5-4	TRBJ2-7	CASSDGEGGFYEQYF	TGTGCCAGCAGCGACGGGGAGGGGGGGTTCTACGAGCAGTACTTC
-	TRBD2	TRBV27	TRBJ2-3	CASSSFLLSGARDTQYF	TGTGCCAGCAGTTCTTTTCTACTAAGCGGGGCCCGGGATACGCAGTATTTT
-	TRBD2	TRBV4-1	TRBJ2-1	CASSPQGLAGGMNEQFF	TGCGCCAGCAGCCCCCAAGGACTAGCGGGAGGGATGAATGAGCAGTTCTTC
-	TRBD2	TRBV9	TRBJ2-7	CASSASGSFGEQYF	TGTGCCAGCAGCGCTAGCGGGAGCTTCGGCGAGCAGTACTTC
-	TRBD1	TRBV28	TRBJ2-2	CASNRGYDTGELFF	TGTGCCAGCAACAGGGGTTATGACACCGGGGAGCTGTTTTTT
-	-	TRBV29-1	TRBJ2-7	CSVFLRTAFSYEQYF	TGCAGCGTTTTCCTCCGGACAGCCTTCTCCTACGAGCAGTACTTC
-	-	TRBV7-2	TRBJ1-1	CASSLQGHTEAFF	TGTGCCAGCAGCTTACAGGGCCACACTGAAGCTTTCTTT
-	TRBD2	TRBV4-2	TRBJ2-7	CASSQRSGSRNEQYF	TGTGCCAGCAGCCAACGTAGCGGGAGCAGGAACGAGCAGTACTTC
once	-	TRBV27	TRBJ2-5	CASRPRGGWETQYF	TGTGCCAGCAGACCCCGCGGAGGATGGGAGACCCAGTACTTC
-	-	TRBV4-2	TRBJ2-3	CASSPSGVSTDTQYF	TGTGCCAGCAGCCCAAGCGGCGTATCCACAGATACGCAGTATTTT
-	-	TRBV4-3	TRBJ2-7	CASSQMTASYEQYF	TGCGCCAGCAGCCAAATGACAGCTTCCTACGAGCAGTACTTC
-	TRBD1	TRBV11-3	TRBJ2-2	CASSLETGTGNTGELFF	TGTGCCAGCAGCTTAGAAACCGGGACAGGGAACACCGGGGAGCTGTTTTTT
-	-	TRBV12-5	TRBJ2-1	CASVPGVSSYNEQFF	TGTGCTAGTGTTCCAGGGGTTTCCTCCTACAATGAGCAGTTCTTC
few	TRBD2	TRBV5-8	TRBJ2-7	CASSLETGRAGEQYF	TGTGCCAGCAGCTTGGAAACCGGGAGGGCCGGCGAGCAGTACTTC
-	TRBD1	TRBV19	TRBJ1-5	CASSRQGPQPQHF	TGTGCCAGTAGTCGACAGGGTCCTCAGCCCCAGCATTTT